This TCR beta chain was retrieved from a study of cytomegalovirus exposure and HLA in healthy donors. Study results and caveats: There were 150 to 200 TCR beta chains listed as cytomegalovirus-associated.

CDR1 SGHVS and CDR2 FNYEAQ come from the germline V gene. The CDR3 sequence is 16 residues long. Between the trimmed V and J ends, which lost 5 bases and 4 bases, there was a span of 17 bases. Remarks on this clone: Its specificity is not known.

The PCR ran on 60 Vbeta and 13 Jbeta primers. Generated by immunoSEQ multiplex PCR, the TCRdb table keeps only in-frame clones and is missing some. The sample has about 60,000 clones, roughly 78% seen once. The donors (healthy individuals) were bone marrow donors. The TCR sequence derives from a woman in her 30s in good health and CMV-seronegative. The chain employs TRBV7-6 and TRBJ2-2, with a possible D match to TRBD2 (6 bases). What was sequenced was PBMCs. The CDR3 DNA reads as TGTGCCAGCAGCCGCCCCACGGGAGAGCGCACCGGGGAGCTGTTTTTT. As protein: CASSRPTGERTGELFF.